These 17 T cell receptor beta chains share one sample of origin, sequenced in a study of blood T cell repertoires in COVID-19 (dated by TCRdb to the early 2020s). Receptors were amplified or captured by the immunoSEQ multiplex PCR assay. Sourced from immuneACCESS, this table was stored by TCRdb with only in-frame sequences that have V and J called. A share of the clones is absent; for the studies checked, an unresolved V gene accounts for under half, and the remainder has no known explanation. Within this sample are 380,000 or so clones, with approximately 88% of them counted one time only. The ten biggest clones cover around 1.2% of the sample. Sample: peripheral blood. Every receptor here comes from a man aged 35-49 years with acute or convalescent COVID-19.

The gene calls are TRBV5-6 and TRBJ2-7; 7 bases fit TRBD2. After removal of 4 bases from V and 6 bases from J, the junction contained 16 bases not matched to a gene. Germline CDR1 is SGHDT and CDR2 is YYEEEE. CDR3 length equals 16 residues. CDR3 protein: CASSPRRAGSVGEQYF. The CDR3 DNA follows: TGTGCCAGCAGCCCTCGACGAGCGGGAAGTGTAGGCGAGCAGTACTTC.

The gene calls are TRBV10-3 and TRBJ1-2, with 10 nucleotides matching TRBD1. CDR3 length: 13 residues. After removal of 10 bases from V and 7 bases from J, the junction contained 9 bases not matched to a gene. Per the germline V gene, CDR1 is ENHRY and CDR2 is SYGVKD. The CDR3 loop is CATLDRGQAGYTF. CDR3 nucleotides: TGTGCCACCTTAGACAGGGGGCAGGCTGGCTACACCTTC.

Only one count was recorded for this clone. The CDR3 sequence: CASSQEGDRGYFQTYNEQFF. CDR3 bases: TGCGCCAGCAGCCAAGAAGGCGACAGGGGGTATTTCCAAACCTACAATGAGCAGTTCTTC. The V gene is TRBV4-1, the J gene TRBJ2-1; 9 bases map to TRBD1. The CDR3 sequence is 20 residues long. Per the germline V gene, CDR1 is MGHRA and CDR2 is YSYEKL. Trimming removed 0 bases from V and 2 bases from J; junction bases left unmatched: 14.

This rearrangement joins TRBV5-1 to TRBJ2-7; 16 bases align to TRBD2. This CDR3 has 15 residues. Germline CDR1 reads SGHRS; CDR2 reads YFSETQ. V was pared by 6 bases and J by 5 bases, with 5 bases of the junction left unmatched. The CDR3 coding sequence is TGCGCCAGCAAACCGGGACTAGCGGGAGGGCACGAGCAGTACTTC. This sequence encodes CASKPGLAGGHEQYF.

This sequence joins TRBV6-5 and TRBJ2-7; maybe TRBD1 (6 bases). V lost 5 bases and J 0 bases, leaving 14 bases between the germline ends. The CDR3 has 15 residues. From germline, CDR1 is MNHEY and CDR2 SVGAGI. CDR3 residues: CASSPGHDSSYEQYF. DNA for the CDR3: TGTGCCAGCAGTCCGGGACACGACAGCTCCTACGAGCAGTACTTC.

The chain links TRBV7-9 to TRBJ2-1; 8 positions match TRBD1. V shed 1 base, J shed 6 bases, and the junction held 5 bases outside the gene matches. Germline CDR1 and CDR2: SEHNR and FQNEAQ (reference sequence). This CDR3 is 15 amino acids long. For the CDR3, the DNA is TGTGCCAGCAGCTTAGGGACAGGGAGCCCCAATGAGCAGTTCTTC. Its translation: CASSLGTGSPNEQFF. Full variable domain (missing parts from reference TRBV7-9 and TRBJ2-1): DTGVSQNPRHKITKRGQNVTFRCDPISEHNRLYWYRQTLGQGPEFLTYFQNEAQLEKSRLLSDRFSAERPKGSFSTLEIQRTEQGDSAMYLCASSLGTGSPNEQFFGPGTRLTVL.

The chain is built from TRBV19 and TRBJ2-7, with D perhaps matching TRBD1 (6 bases). The V end was cut by 6 bases, the J end by 0 bases, with 15 bases between. Looked up from germline, CDR1 is LNHDA and CDR2 is SQIVND (reference sequence). CDR3 length: 15 amino acids. In DNA form, the CDR3 reads TGTGCCAGTAGAAACCACAGGGAAAGCTCCTACGAGCAGTACTTC. It yields the protein CASRNHRESSYEQYF.

The genes are TRBV2 and TRBJ1-5; TRBD1 aligns across 7 bases. From germline, CDR1 is SNHLY and CDR2 FYNNEI. Trimming at V came to 6 bases and at J to 4 bases, leaving 6 bases not matched to a gene. There are 14 residues in the CDR3. This CDR3 is CASRRGQGNQPQHF. In DNA form, the CDR3 reads TGTGCCAGCAGAAGGGGGCAGGGGAATCAGCCCCAGCATTTT.

This clone was seen just once. V and J are TRBV7-2 and TRBJ1-1; TRBD1 agrees at 9 bases. Trimming took 5 bases from V and 3 from J; bases not matched to a gene: 13. The CDR3 loop spans 17 amino acids. Germline loops: CDR1 SGHTA, CDR2 FQGNSA. The CDR3 is CASSLRKQGAGYTEAFF. The CDR3 bases are TGTGCCAGCAGCCTACGTAAACAGGGGGCGGGATACACTGAAGCTTTCTTT.

This rearrangement joins TRBV6-5 to TRBJ1-3; TRBD1 matches at 10 bases. Germline trimming cut 5 bases from V and 8 bases from J; bases unmatched to any gene: 6. The CDR3 is made up of 14 amino acids. Germline values: CDR1 MNHEY, CDR2 SVGAGI. The CDR3 region is CASSRRQGADTIYF. DNA for the CDR3: TGTGCCAGCAGTCGAAGACAGGGGGCAGACACCATATATTTT.

Comments on this clone: This specimen includes other DNA sequences encoding the same CDR3. The gene calls are TRBV20-1 and TRBJ1-2, with D possibly matching TRBD1 (6 bases). Germline lookup yields CDR1 DFQATT and CDR2 SNEGSKA (reference sequence). V was shortened by 5 bases and J by 5 bases, with 9 bases between the two germline ends. This CDR3 spans 11 amino acids. CDR3 sequence reads: CSARGAYGYTF. As DNA, the CDR3 is TGCAGTGCTCGGGGGGCGTATGGCTACACCTTC.

The table lists this clone with a few counts. The V gene is TRBV27, the J gene TRBJ2-7; no definite D call. CDR1 MNHEY and CDR2 SMNVEV come from the germline V gene (reference sequence). V lost 0 bases and J lost 3, with 9 bases in between. CDR3 length: 14 amino acids. CDR3 DNA sequence: TGTGCCAGCAGTTTATCTCCCCCCCTCTACGAGCAGTACTTC. As protein: CASSLSPPLYEQYF.

The chain has TRBV18 and TRBJ1-1; tentative D call: TRBD1 (6 bases). Germline CDR1 KGHSH, CDR2 LQKENI. The CDR3 contains 16 residues. The V end was cut by 4 bases, the J end by 0 bases, with 15 bases between. The CDR3 loop reads CASSRNAGAMNTEAFF. CDR3 in DNA: TGTGCCAGCTCACGGAATGCAGGGGCAATGAACACTGAAGCTTTCTTT.

The V gene is TRBV25-1, the J gene TRBJ1-1, with D possibly matching TRBD1 (6 bases). The germline gives CDR1 MGHDK, CDR2 SYGVNS. The V end lost 8 bases, the J end lost 1 base, and 11 bases lay between the germline ends. This CDR3 has 13 residues. The DNA of the CDR3 is TGTGCCAGCCGAGGGACACAGAACACTGAAGCTTTCTTT. Amino acids: CASRGTQNTEAFF. Together with reference TRBV25-1 and TRBJ1-1, the CDR3 gives the full variable domain: EADIYQTPRYLVIGTGKKITLECSQTMGHDKMYWYQQDPGMELHLIHYSYGVNSTEKGDLSSESTVSRIRTEHFPLTLESARPSHTSQYLCASRGTQNTEAFFGQGTRLTVV.

This chain joins TRBV2 and TRBJ2-5; D may be TRBD2 (5 bases). The CDR3 is 13 amino acids. V lost 1 base and J 4 bases, leaving 7 bases between the germline ends. CDR1 SNHLY and CDR2 FYNNEI come from the germline V gene. CDR3 DNA: TGTGCCAGCAGTGAAGTTGCGGGAGAGACCCAGTACTTC. This encodes CASSEVAGETQYF.

V is TRBV19 and J is TRBJ2-1; tentative D call: TRBD2 (5 bases). Deletions cut 5 bases from V and 2 bases from J, with 22 bases between. The CDR3 totals 18 residues. CDR1 is LNHDA, CDR2 SQIVND, per germline (reference sequence). CDR3 protein: CASSLTMASSDTYNEQFF. DNA of the CDR3: TGTGCCAGTAGTTTAACGATGGCTAGCAGTGACACCTACAATGAGCAGTTCTTC.

The V call is TRBV15, the J call TRBJ1-4; 7 nucleotides align to TRBD1. V lost 0 bases and J lost 5; bases outside the gene matches: 6. CDR3 length equals 16 residues. Germline V CDR1 and CDR2: LNHNV, YYDKDF (reference sequence). Here the CDR3 reads CATSRDIDRENEKLFF. The CDR3 nucleotides are TGTGCCACCAGCAGAGATATCGACAGGGAGAATGAAAAACTGTTTTTT.